This T cell receptor beta chain was found in a study of blood T cell repertoires in COVID-19. Study-level information: Material from acute and convalescent COVID-19 was sourced from the United States, Italy and Spain.

Original handling: Estimation of nucleated cell counts was performed using reference gene primer amplification. The assay was immunoSEQ multiplex PCR, and TCRdb's table has in-frame clones only and misses some. The V and J calls and clone size are taken from that table; D and trimming were inferred from the DNA. Among 150,000 to 200,000 clones, over 70% were seen once, and the ten largest hold 10% to 15%. Which cohort a participant joined came from the clinical history participants gave. Before being deemed recovered, Cohort 3 donors had two negative PCRs, clearance, or symptom resolution. CDR1 is SGHRS and CDR2 is YFSETQ in the germline V gene. There are 17 residues in the CDR3. Between the trimmed V and J ends, which lost 2 bases and 6 bases, there was a span of 20 bases.

The source is a woman aged 55-75 years who had recovered from COVID-19. Sequences were obtained from PBMCs or T cells enriched from blood (not recorded which). The chain couples TRBV5-1 to TRBJ1-4; D perhaps matches TRBD1 (5 bases). CDR3 in DNA: TGCGCCAGCAGCTTCGGGGGATCGGGGCCCCTTGATGAAAAACTGTTTTTT. Amino acid sequence: CASSFGGSGPLDEKLFF.